Listed below are T cell receptor beta chains from one sample, sequenced in a study of CD8 T cells in Susac syndrome. A single record per CDR3 protein comes from TCRdb applying MiXCR to the immunoSEQ multiplex PCR reads. The sample yields some 200,000 distinct CDR3 sequences, about 95% seen once. The sequenced sample was CD4+ T cells from PBMCs. The receptors stem from a human donor with multiple sclerosis. Both conserved end residues are part of each CDR3. Fields, in order: V gene, D gene, clone size, J gene, CDR3 protein, CDR3 DNA. A D gene is named only where the DNA matches it firmly. Not every row has a clone size; where given, it reads once, few, many or a size class.

TRBV12-3/TRBV12-4	TRBD2	.	TRBJ2-5	CASSLGGAGGPRETQYF	TGTGCCAGCAGCCTGGGAGGAGCGGGAGGGCCTAGAGAGACCCAGTACTTC
TRBV3-1	TRBD2	once	TRBJ2-1	CASSPLAGDGYNEQFF	TGTGCCAGCAGCCCCCTAGCGGGAGACGGCTACAATGAGCAGTTCTTC
TRBV29-1	.	.	TRBJ2-7	CSVVPGHTFYEQYF	TGCAGCGTTGTCCCGGGACACACCTTTTACGAGCAGTACTTC
TRBV3-1	TRBD1	.	TRBJ2-5	CASSHWDREPWTQYF	TGTGCCAGCAGCCACTGGGACAGGGAGCCGTGGACCCAGTACTTC
TRBV3-1	.	.	TRBJ1-5	CASSSQGTNNQPQHF	TGTGCCAGCAGCTCCCAGGGTACAAACAATCAGCCCCAGCATTTT
TRBV7-2	.	.	TRBJ2-7	CASSGSLSDFSYEQYF	TGTGCCAGCAGCGGCTCCCTTAGCGACTTCTCCTACGAGCAGTACTTC
TRBV2	.	.	TRBJ2-1	CASRGSLVGEQFF	TGTGCCAGCAGGGGCTCGTTGGTCGGTGAGCAGTTCTTC
TRBV25-1	.	.	TRBJ2-7	CASSEGLAYAYEQYF	TGTGCCAGCAGTGAGGGACTTGCGTATGCCTACGAGCAGTACTTC
TRBV18	.	.	TRBJ1-2	CASSPQREGYTF	TGTGCCAGCTCACCACAAAGGGAGGGCTACACCTTC
TRBV6-5	.	.	TRBJ2-2	CASRRTNTGELFF	TGTGCCAGCCGTAGGACGAACACCGGGGAGCTGTTTTTT
TRBV3-1	.	.	TRBJ2-1	CASSQDNLRDEQFF	TGTGCCAGCAGCCAAGATAATCTCAGGGATGAGCAGTTCTTC
TRBV6-5	.	.	TRBJ2-7	CASRPSGRTYEQYF	TGTGCCAGCAGACCATCGGGGCGAACCTACGAGCAGTACTTC
TRBV27	TRBD1	once	TRBJ1-5	CASSPQGTGVGNQPQHF	TGTGCCAGCAGTCCACAGGGGACTGGTGTGGGCAATCAGCCCCAGCATTTT
TRBV18	.	.	TRBJ2-5	CASSPPGLPETQYF	TGTGCCAGCTCACCACCGGGGCTCCCAGAGACCCAGTACTTC
TRBV9	TRBD2	.	TRBJ2-7	CASSVAAASGILLF	TGTGCCAGCAGCGTAGCGGCGGCTAGCGGGATCCTCCTCTTC
TRBV25-1	.	.	TRBJ2-5	CASSIIGQGQETQYF	TGTGCCAGCAGTATAATCGGTCAAGGCCAAGAGACCCAGTACTTC
TRBV12-3/TRBV12-4	.	.	TRBJ2-3	CASRRQKDTQYF	TGTGCCAGCAGGCGACAAAAAGATACGCAGTATTTT
TRBV20-1	TRBD1	once	TRBJ2-5	CSARGTGVRETQYF	TGCAGTGCTAGAGGCACAGGGGTACGAGAGACCCAGTACTTC
TRBV29-1	TRBD1	.	TRBJ2-5	CSAFRQGQETQYF	TGCAGCGCCTTTAGACAGGGTCAAGAGACCCAGTACTTC
TRBV5-1	TRBD2	.	TRBJ2-1	CASSFGGGNEQFF	TGCGCCAGCAGCTTCGGCGGGGGCAATGAGCAGTTCTTC
TRBV4-2	.	.	TRBJ2-7	CASSQVKGVTYEQYF	TGTGCCAGCAGCCAAGTGAAGGGGGTTACCTACGAGCAGTACTTC
TRBV29-1	.	.	TRBJ1-1	CSVEEGLSGNTEAFF	TGCAGCGTTGAAGAGGGCTTGTCGGGGAACACTGAAGCTTTCTTT
TRBV5-6	TRBD1	once	TRBJ1-1	CASSYGQGDTEAFF	TGTGCCAGCAGCTACGGACAGGGTGACACTGAAGCTTTCTTT
TRBV20-1	.	.	TRBJ2-3	CSASGLTDTQYF	TGCAGTGCTAGCGGACTCACAGATACGCAGTATTTT
TRBV18	.	.	TRBJ2-3	CASSPVPASTDTQYF	TGTGCCAGCTCACCAGTGCCAGCCAGCACAGATACGCAGTATTTT
TRBV20-1	.	.	TRBJ2-1	CSARDRTYYNEQFF	TGCAGTGCTAGAGATCGGACGTATTACAATGAGCAGTTCTTC
TRBV27	.	.	TRBJ1-2	CASSLWGGFGGYTF	TGTGCCAGCAGTTTATGGGGGGGGTTCGGTGGCTACACCTTC
TRBV7-9	.	.	TRBJ1-2	CASSPTSGTNAF	TGTGCCAGCAGCCCTACCTCGGGCACCAATGCCTTC
TRBV27	TRBD1	.	TRBJ2-1	CASSLRQGPYNEQFF	TGTGCCAGCAGCCTTAGACAGGGCCCCTACAATGAGCAGTTCTTC
TRBV29-1	.	.	TRBJ1-4	CSVAENEKLFF	TGCAGCGTTGCAGAGAATGAAAAACTGTTTTTT
TRBV6-5	.	.	TRBJ2-7	CASSYSLDSSYEQYF	TGTGCCAGCAGTTACAGTCTGGACAGTTCCTACGAGCAGTACTTC
TRBV27	.	.	TRBJ1-2	CASSPRDRTYGYTF	TGTGCCAGCAGCCCCCGCGACAGGACCTATGGCTACACCTTC
TRBV20-1	.	.	TRBJ1-5	CSARLGVGQPQHF	TGCAGTGCTAGATTAGGGGTGGGTCAGCCCCAGCATTTT
TRBV24-1	.	.	TRBJ2-5	CATSDIEGGRETQYF	TGTGCCACCAGTGACATCGAGGGGGGGAGAGAGACCCAGTACTTC